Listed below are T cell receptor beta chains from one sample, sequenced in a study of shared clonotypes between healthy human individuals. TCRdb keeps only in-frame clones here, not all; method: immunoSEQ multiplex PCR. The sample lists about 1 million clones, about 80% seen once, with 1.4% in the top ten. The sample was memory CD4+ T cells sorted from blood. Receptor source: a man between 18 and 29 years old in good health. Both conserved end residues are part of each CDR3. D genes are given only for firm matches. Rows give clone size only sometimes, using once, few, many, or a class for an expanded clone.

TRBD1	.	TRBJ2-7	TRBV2	CASDKGANYEQYF	TGTGCCAGCGATAAGGGGGCCAACTACGAGCAGTACTTC
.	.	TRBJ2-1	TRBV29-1	CSVITQGYNEQFF	TGCAGCGTGATCACCCAGGGGTACAATGAGCAGTTCTTC
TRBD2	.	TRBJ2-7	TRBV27	CASSYRVLAGAYEQYF	TGTGCCAGCAGTTACCGTGTACTAGCGGGGGCCTACGAGCAGTACTTC
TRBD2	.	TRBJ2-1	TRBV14	CASSQGTGGRSDEQFF	TGTGCCAGCAGCCAAGGTACTGGCGGGAGGTCGGATGAGCAGTTCTTC
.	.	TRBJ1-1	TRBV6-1	CASSDPGLNTEAFF	TGTGCCAGCAGTGATCCGGGCCTGAACACTGAAGCTTTCTTT
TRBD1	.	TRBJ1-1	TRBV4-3	CASSQERGLWTEAFF	TGCGCCAGCAGCCAAGAAAGGGGGCTTTGGACTGAAGCTTTCTTT
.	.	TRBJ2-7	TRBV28	CASSLKGPPYEQYF	TGTGCCAGCAGCCTCAAGGGACCCCCCTACGAGCAGTACTTC
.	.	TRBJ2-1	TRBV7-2	CASSLGRNNEQFF	TGTGCCAGCAGCTTAGGCCGGAACAATGAGCAGTTCTTC
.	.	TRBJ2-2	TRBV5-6	CASSLATGATGELFF	TGTGCCAGCAGCTTGGCTACTGGCGCCACCGGGGAGCTGTTTTTT
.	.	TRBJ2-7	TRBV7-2	CASSLDYGVQQYF	TGTGCCAGCAGCTTAGACTACGGGGTCCAGCAGTACTTC
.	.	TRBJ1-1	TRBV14	CASSQDGNTEAFF	TGTGCCAGCAGCCAAGACGGGAACACTGAAGCTTTCTTT
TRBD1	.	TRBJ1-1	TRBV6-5	CASRTDRTNTEAFF	TGTGCCAGCAGAACGGACAGGACGAACACTGAAGCTTTCTTT
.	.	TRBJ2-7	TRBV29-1	CSVVGAYEQYF	TGCAGCGTTGTGGGTGCCTACGAGCAGTACTTC
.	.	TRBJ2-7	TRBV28	CASSPPRTAGTYEQYF	TGTGCCAGCAGTCCCCCTCGGACAGCGGGGACCTACGAGCAGTACTTC
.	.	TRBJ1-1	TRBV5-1	CASSLGLTDEAFF	TGCGCCAGCAGCTTGGGACTGACAGATGAAGCTTTCTTT
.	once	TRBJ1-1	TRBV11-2	CASSRAAEAFF	TGTGCCAGCTCACGGGCAGCTGAAGCTTTCTTT
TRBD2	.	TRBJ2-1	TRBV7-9	CASSPRDYRVDEQFF	TGTGCCAGCAGCCCCCGGGACTATAGAGTGGACGAGCAGTTCTTC
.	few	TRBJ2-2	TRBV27	CASSSLGQGGTGELFF	TGTGCCAGCAGTTCCTTAGGACAGGGAGGGACCGGGGAGCTGTTTTTT
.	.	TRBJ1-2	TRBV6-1	CASSYNSFDYGYTF	TGTGCCAGCAGTTATAACTCCTTCGACTATGGCTACACCTTC
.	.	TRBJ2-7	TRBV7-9	CASSQAGGSGYEQYF	TGTGCCAGCAGCCAAGCTGGGGGTAGCGGCTACGAGCAGTACTTC
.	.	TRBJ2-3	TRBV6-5	CASSYDTDTQYF	TGTGCCAGCAGTTACGATACAGATACGCAGTATTTT
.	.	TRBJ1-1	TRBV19	CASRPGTLNTEAFF	TGTGCCAGTCGTCCCGGGACATTGAACACTGAAGCTTTCTTT
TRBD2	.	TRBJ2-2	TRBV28	CASSPTSSTGELFF	TGTGCCAGCAGTCCGACTAGCAGCACCGGGGAGCTGTTTTTT
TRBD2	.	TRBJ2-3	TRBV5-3	CARSNPSREDNDTQYF	TGTGCCAGAAGCAACCCATCGCGGGAGGACAACGATACGCAGTATTTT
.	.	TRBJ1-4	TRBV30	CAWSVGNPATNEKLFF	TGTGCCTGGAGTGTAGGGAACCCTGCAACTAATGAAAAACTGTTTTTT
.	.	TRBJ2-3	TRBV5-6	CASTPKGSTDTQYF	TGTGCCAGCACCCCCAAGGGGTCCACAGATACGCAGTATTTT
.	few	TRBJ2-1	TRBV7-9	CALPQPGEQFF	TGTGCCCTTCCCCAGCCGGGTGAGCAGTTCTTC
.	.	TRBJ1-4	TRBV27	CASRREGVANEKLFF	TGTGCCAGCAGGCGAGAGGGTGTAGCTAATGAAAAACTGTTTTTT
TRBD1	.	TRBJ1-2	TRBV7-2	CASSLQTGVGYTF	TGTGCCAGCAGCTTACAGACAGGGGTGGGCTACACCTTC
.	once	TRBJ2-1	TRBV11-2	CASSFGLAGNEQFF	TGTGCCAGCAGCTTCGGCCTAGCCGGCAATGAGCAGTTCTTC
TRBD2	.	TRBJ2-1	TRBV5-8	CASSILAGALRYEQFF	TGTGCCAGCAGCATACTAGCGGGGGCCCTCCGGTATGAGCAGTTCTTC
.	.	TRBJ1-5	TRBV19	CASSRDRNQPQHF	TGTGCCAGTAGCAGGGATCGCAATCAGCCCCAGCATTTT
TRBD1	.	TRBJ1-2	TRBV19	CASSPGTANYGYTF	TGTGCCAGTAGCCCTGGGACAGCTAACTATGGCTACACCTTC
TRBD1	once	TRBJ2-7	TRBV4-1	CASSRAEGGPTYEQYF	TGCGCCAGTAGCCGGGCGGAAGGGGGCCCAACCTACGAGCAGTACTTC
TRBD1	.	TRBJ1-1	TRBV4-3	CASSQEATGVGRTEAFF	TGCGCCAGCAGCCAAGAAGCCACAGGGGTAGGGAGGACTGAAGCTTTCTTT
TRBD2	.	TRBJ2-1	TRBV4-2	CASSQDMTASGGAPEQFF	TGTGCCAGCAGCCAAGATATGACGGCTAGCGGGGGGGCTCCCGAACAGTTCTTC
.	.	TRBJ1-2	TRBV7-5	CARIRQGTYYGYTF	TGTGCCAGAATCAGACAGGGGACTTACTATGGCTACACCTTC
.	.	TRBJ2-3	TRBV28	CASRYRRDASTDTQYF	TGTGCCAGCAGGTACCGCCGGGACGCAAGCACAGATACGCAGTATTTT
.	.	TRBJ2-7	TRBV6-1	CASSEECGPYEQYF	TGTGCCAGCAGTGAAGAGTGCGGGCCCTACGAGCAGTACTTC
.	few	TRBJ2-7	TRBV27	CASRFKGPGPYEQYF	TGTGCCAGCAGGTTCAAGGGTCCGGGGCCCTACGAGCAGTACTTC
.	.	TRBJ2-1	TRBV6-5	CASRTQGPSGNEQFF	TGTGCCAGCCGAACCCAGGGCCCTAGTGGCAATGAGCAGTTCTTC
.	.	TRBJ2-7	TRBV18	CASSPRLDEQYF	TGTGCCAGCTCACCACGGCTAGACGAGCAGTACTTC
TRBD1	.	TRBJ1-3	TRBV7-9	CASNRATGAFSGNTIYF	TGTGCCAGCAACCGAGCGACAGGGGCCTTCTCTGGAAACACCATATATTTT
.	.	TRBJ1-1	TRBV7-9	CASSSRGTQVTEAFF	TGTGCCAGCAGCTCAAGGGGGACTCAAGTCACTGAAGCTTTCTTT
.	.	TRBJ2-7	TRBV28	CASSLSPAEAYEQYF	TGTGCCAGCAGTTTATCTCCTGCCGAGGCCTACGAGCAGTACTTC
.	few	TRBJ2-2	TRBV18	CASSPFNTGELFF	TGTGCCAGCTCACCGTTTAACACCGGGGAGCTGTTTTTT
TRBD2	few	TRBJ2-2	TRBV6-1	CASSVGLAGENGELFF	TGTGCCAGCAGTGTGGGACTAGCGGGAGAGAACGGGGAGCTGTTTTTT
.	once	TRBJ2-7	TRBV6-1	CASSSYGDNEQYF	TGTGCCAGCAGTTCTTACGGGGACAACGAGCAGTACTTC
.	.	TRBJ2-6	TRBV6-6	CASSKTASSGANVLTF	TGTGCCAGCAGTAAGACAGCGAGCTCTGGGGCCAACGTCCTGACTTTC
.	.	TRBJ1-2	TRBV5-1	CASSFRPKDSYGYTF	TGCGCCAGCAGCTTCCGGCCCAAGGATTCCTATGGCTACACCTTC
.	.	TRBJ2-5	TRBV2	CASRAGVGQETQYF	TGTGCCAGCAGGGCAGGGGTCGGTCAGGAGACCCAGTACTTC
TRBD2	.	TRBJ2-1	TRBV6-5	CASFGGASGNNEQFF	TGTGCCAGCTTCGGGGGGGCTAGCGGAAACAATGAGCAGTTCTTC
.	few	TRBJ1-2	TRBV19	CASTLGAGDYGYTF	TGTGCCAGTACCCTGGGGGCAGGGGACTATGGCTACACCTTC
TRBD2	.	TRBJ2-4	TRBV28	CASSLGTRGLAGWGGRTKNIQYF	TGTGCCAGCAGTCTCGGGACCCGGGGACTAGCGGGCTGGGGGGGCAGGACCAAAAACATTCAGTACTTC
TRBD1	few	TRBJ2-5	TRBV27	CASTSWAGTGGRETQYF	TGTGCCAGCACCTCATGGGCCGGGACAGGGGGCCGGGAGACCCAGTACTTC
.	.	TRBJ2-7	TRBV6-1	CASSGRQGTSYEQYF	TGTGCCAGCAGTGGCCGACAAGGAACCTCCTACGAGCAGTACTTC
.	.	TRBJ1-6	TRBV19	CASSQTGTYNSPLHF	TGTGCCAGTAGTCAGACCGGGACTTATAATTCACCCCTCCACTTT